This is a list of T cell receptor beta chains from one sample in a study of CD8 T cells in ankylosing spondylitis. TCRdb itself ran the 5' RACE reads through MiXCR, one entry per CDR3 protein. The data show hundreds of thousands of distinct CDR3 sequences, 20% to 25% seen once. The sample consisted of blood, either unsorted or a sorted T cell fraction (not recorded which). These receptors were taken from a male donor with ankylosing spondylitis or in good health (not recorded which). CDR3s include the opening cysteine and the closing phenylalanine or tryptophan. D genes are given only for firm matches. The size field is filled for only some rows; it gives once, few, many or a size class.

D gene: NA; J gene: TRBJ2-3; clone size: few; V gene: TRBV6-1; CDR3 protein: CASSIARQEGTDTQYF; CDR3 DNA: TGTGCCAGCAGTATCGCCCGACAGGAAGGCACAGATACGCAGTATTTT
D gene: NA; J gene: TRBJ1-2; clone size: many; V gene: TRBV12-3/TRBV12-4; CDR3 protein: CASSLFPGGPLWGYTF; CDR3 DNA: TGTGCCAGCAGTTTGTTTCCGGGAGGACCGCTATGGGGCTACACCTTC
D gene: TRBD2; J gene: TRBJ2-1; clone size: NA; V gene: TRBV6-2/TRBV6-3; CDR3 protein: CASSYSPSGGFEQFF; CDR3 DNA: TGTGCCAGCAGTTACTCTCCGAGCGGGGGTTTTGAGCAGTTCTTC
D gene: NA; J gene: TRBJ2-7; clone size: many; V gene: TRBV5-1; CDR3 protein: CASSSDGYEQYF; CDR3 DNA: TGCGCCAGCAGCTCGGACGGATACGAGCAGTACTTC
D gene: NA; J gene: TRBJ2-3; clone size: few; V gene: TRBV12-3/TRBV12-4; CDR3 protein: CASSFFGASTDTQYF; CDR3 DNA: TGTGCCAGCAGTTTTTTTGGTGCTTCCACAGATACGCAGTATTTT
D gene: NA; J gene: TRBJ2-1; clone size: many; V gene: TRBV20-1; CDR3 protein: CSAEEMRGAYEQFF; CDR3 DNA: TGCAGTGCTGAAGAGATGAGGGGCGCGTATGAGCAGTTCTTC
D gene: NA; J gene: TRBJ2-3; clone size: few; V gene: TRBV29-1; CDR3 protein: CSVNNGGTDTQYF; CDR3 DNA: TGCAGCGTCAATAACGGCGGCACAGATACGCAGTATTTT
D gene: NA; J gene: TRBJ2-3; clone size: few; V gene: TRBV10-3; CDR3 protein: CAISVPTPKSPDTQYF; CDR3 DNA: TGTGCCATCAGTGTGCCGACCCCCAAGTCCCCAGATACGCAGTATTTT
D gene: NA; J gene: TRBJ2-2; clone size: NA; V gene: TRBV6-1; CDR3 protein: CASSERRGVAGELFF; CDR3 DNA: TGTGCCAGCAGTGAACGCCGGGGAGTGGCCGGGGAGCTGTTTTTT
D gene: NA; J gene: TRBJ2-1; clone size: NA; V gene: TRBV7-9; CDR3 protein: CASSSPPRNEQFF; CDR3 DNA: TGTGCCAGCAGCTCACCCCCCCGGAATGAGCAGTTCTTC
D gene: NA; J gene: TRBJ2-7; clone size: few; V gene: TRBV11-2; CDR3 protein: CASSLDPEGTYEQYF; CDR3 DNA: TGTGCCAGCAGCTTAGATCCGGAGGGGACCTACGAGCAGTACTTC
D gene: TRBD2; J gene: TRBJ2-7; clone size: few; V gene: TRBV4-1; CDR3 protein: CASSHRGGYEQYF; CDR3 DNA: TGCGCCAGCAGCCATCGCGGGGGGTACGAGCAGTACTTC
D gene: NA; J gene: TRBJ2-5; clone size: few; V gene: TRBV2; CDR3 protein: CASGSGDLENQETQYF; CDR3 DNA: TGTGCCAGCGGCTCGGGCGATCTAGAAAACCAAGAGACCCAGTACTTC
D gene: NA; J gene: TRBJ2-7; clone size: NA; V gene: TRBV12-3/TRBV12-4; CDR3 protein: CASRAPASGEQYF; CDR3 DNA: TGTGCCAGCAGGGCCCCGGCGTCGGGAGAGCAGTACTTC
D gene: NA; J gene: TRBJ2-7; clone size: NA; V gene: TRBV29-1; CDR3 protein: CSAETGYEQYF; CDR3 DNA: TGCAGCGCCGAAACGGGCTACGAGCAGTACTTC
D gene: NA; J gene: TRBJ2-5; clone size: NA; V gene: TRBV20-1; CDR3 protein: CSARVGILETQYF; CDR3 DNA: TGCAGTGCTAGAGTTGGCATTTTAGAGACCCAGTACTTC
D gene: NA; J gene: TRBJ2-1; clone size: few; V gene: TRBV29-1; CDR3 protein: CSVALGENEQFF; CDR3 DNA: TGCAGCGTTGCACTGGGTGAGAATGAGCAGTTCTTC
D gene: NA; J gene: TRBJ1-1; clone size: NA; V gene: TRBV10-3; CDR3 protein: CAISETTGIEAFF; CDR3 DNA: TGTGCCATCAGTGAGACCACAGGGATTGAAGCTTTCTTT
D gene: NA; J gene: TRBJ1-1; clone size: few; V gene: TRBV29-1; CDR3 protein: CSVVGSRIETFF; CDR3 DNA: TGCAGCGTTGTGGGGAGTCGAATAGAGACTTTCTTT
D gene: NA; J gene: TRBJ2-2; clone size: few; V gene: TRBV5-1; CDR3 protein: CASFLEGASGPGELFF; CDR3 DNA: TGCGCCAGCTTTCTGGAGGGGGCTAGCGGGCCCGGGGAGCTGTTTTTT
D gene: NA; J gene: TRBJ1-5; clone size: many; V gene: TRBV4-1; CDR3 protein: CASSQAWVGQPQHF; CDR3 DNA: TGCGCCAGCAGCCAAGCTTGGGTAGGCCAGCCCCAGCATTTT
D gene: TRBD1; J gene: TRBJ2-7; clone size: NA; V gene: TRBV12-3/TRBV12-4; CDR3 protein: CASRSGTAEQYF; CDR3 DNA: TGTGCCAGCAGGTCCGGGACAGCAGAGCAGTACTTC
D gene: NA; J gene: TRBJ2-7; clone size: NA; V gene: TRBV6-5; CDR3 protein: CASSYRTVPLYEQYF; CDR3 DNA: TGTGCCAGCAGTTACCGGACGGTACCCCTCTACGAGCAGTACTTC
D gene: TRBD1; J gene: TRBJ2-7; clone size: NA; V gene: TRBV12-3/TRBV12-4; CDR3 protein: CASSIGLTGPYEQYF; CDR3 DNA: TGTGCCAGCAGCATCGGTTTGACAGGGCCCTACGAGCAGTACTTC
D gene: NA; J gene: TRBJ2-7; clone size: few; V gene: TRBV10-2; CDR3 protein: CATGFMDVPYEQYF; CDR3 DNA: TGCGCCACCGGATTCATGGACGTACCCTACGAGCAGTACTTC
D gene: TRBD1; J gene: TRBJ2-7; clone size: NA; V gene: TRBV2; CDR3 protein: CASSEEDRGPYEQYF; CDR3 DNA: TGTGCCAGCAGTGAAGAGGACAGGGGTCCCTACGAGCAGTACTTC
D gene: NA; J gene: TRBJ2-2; clone size: many; V gene: TRBV12-3/TRBV12-4; CDR3 protein: CASSFPGGELFF; CDR3 DNA: TGTGCCAGCAGTTTCCCAGGGGGGGAGCTGTTTTTT
D gene: NA; J gene: TRBJ2-2; clone size: few; V gene: TRBV12-3/TRBV12-4; CDR3 protein: CASSPYTSTANTGELFF; CDR3 DNA: TGTGCCAGCAGTCCTTATACATCTACCGCTAACACCGGGGAGCTGTTTTTT
D gene: NA; J gene: TRBJ2-7; clone size: few; V gene: TRBV11-2; CDR3 protein: CASSRQGLSEQYF; CDR3 DNA: TGTGCCAGCAGCAGGCAGGGGCTCAGTGAGCAGTACTTC
D gene: NA; J gene: TRBJ2-7; clone size: NA; V gene: TRBV28; CDR3 protein: CASSPRTLSYEQYF; CDR3 DNA: TGTGCCAGCAGCCCACGGACACTGTCCTACGAGCAGTACTTC
D gene: TRBD1; J gene: TRBJ2-1; clone size: NA; V gene: TRBV27; CDR3 protein: CASSFWGQANNEQFF; CDR3 DNA: TGTGCCAGCAGTTTCTGGGGACAGGCTAACAATGAGCAGTTCTTC
D gene: NA; J gene: TRBJ2-5; clone size: NA; V gene: TRBV10-3; CDR3 protein: CAISEYPGRFQETQYF; CDR3 DNA: TGTGCCATCAGTGAGTACCCGGGACGGTTCCAAGAGACCCAGTACTTC
D gene: NA; J gene: TRBJ2-1; clone size: once; V gene: TRBV10-2; CDR3 protein: CATSLNSYNEQFF; CDR3 DNA: TGCGCCACCTCCCTTAACTCCTACAATGAGCAGTTCTTC
D gene: NA; J gene: TRBJ2-3; clone size: NA; V gene: TRBV11-2; CDR3 protein: CASSDGTTSTDTQYF; CDR3 DNA: TGTGCCAGCAGCGACGGGACAACTAGCACAGATACGCAGTATTTT
D gene: TRBD2; J gene: TRBJ2-1; clone size: NA; V gene: TRBV6-2/TRBV6-3; CDR3 protein: CASSYLFSGGSNEQFF; CDR3 DNA: TGTGCCAGCAGTTACCTTTTTAGCGGGGGATCCAATGAGCAGTTCTTC
D gene: NA; J gene: TRBJ2-7; clone size: NA; V gene: TRBV12-5; CDR3 protein: CASGVSPYEQYF; CDR3 DNA: TGTGCTAGTGGCGTAAGTCCCTACGAGCAGTACTTC
D gene: NA; J gene: TRBJ1-1; clone size: NA; V gene: TRBV12-3/TRBV12-4; CDR3 protein: CAKTDRPNTEAFF; CDR3 DNA: TGTGCCAAGACGGACAGACCGAACACTGAAGCTTTCTTT
D gene: NA; J gene: TRBJ1-2; clone size: few; V gene: TRBV12-3/TRBV12-4; CDR3 protein: CASSLLGRGVGYTF; CDR3 DNA: TGTGCCAGCAGTTTGCTGGGTAGGGGCGTTGGCTACACCTTC
D gene: NA; J gene: TRBJ2-2; clone size: NA; V gene: TRBV29-1; CDR3 protein: CSVLGMNTGELFF; CDR3 DNA: TGCAGCGTTCTAGGGATGAACACCGGGGAGCTGTTTTTT
D gene: TRBD2; J gene: TRBJ2-3; clone size: NA; V gene: TRBV7-2; CDR3 protein: CASSSTSGNTDTQYF; CDR3 DNA: TGTGCCAGCAGCTCCACTAGCGGGAACACAGATACGCAGTATTTT
D gene: NA; J gene: TRBJ2-6; clone size: few; V gene: TRBV4-1; CDR3 protein: CASSQVDRTLSGANVLTF; CDR3 DNA: TGCGCCAGCAGCCAAGTCGACAGGACCCTCTCTGGGGCCAACGTCCTGACTTTC
D gene: TRBD2; J gene: TRBJ2-7; clone size: few; V gene: TRBV7-3; CDR3 protein: CASSSILGTSGGDYEQYF; CDR3 DNA: TGTGCCAGCAGTTCGATCCTCGGGACTAGTGGCGGGGACTACGAGCAGTACTTC
D gene: NA; J gene: TRBJ2-5; clone size: NA; V gene: TRBV4-1; CDR3 protein: CASSQEGLGETQYF; CDR3 DNA: TGCGCCAGCAGCCAAGAAGGGTTAGGGGAGACCCAGTACTTC
D gene: TRBD2; J gene: TRBJ2-5; clone size: NA; V gene: TRBV12-3/TRBV12-4; CDR3 protein: CASSSGLAGGLVETQYF; CDR3 DNA: TGTGCCAGCAGTTCGGGACTAGCGGGGGGATTAGTCGAGACCCAGTACTTC
D gene: NA; J gene: TRBJ2-7; clone size: few; V gene: TRBV27; CDR3 protein: CASSIGTLSDEQYF; CDR3 DNA: TGTGCCAGCAGTATCGGGACACTTTCGGACGAGCAGTACTTC
D gene: NA; J gene: TRBJ2-5; clone size: NA; V gene: TRBV19; CDR3 protein: CASGRQFVGETQYF; CDR3 DNA: TGTGCCAGTGGGAGACAGTTTGTGGGAGAGACCCAGTACTTC
D gene: TRBD2; J gene: TRBJ2-1; clone size: NA; V gene: TRBV28; CDR3 protein: CASSWARLAGQLSYNEQFF; CDR3 DNA: TGTGCCAGCAGTTGGGCGCGGCTAGCGGGGCAACTTTCCTACAATGAGCAGTTCTTC
D gene: NA; J gene: TRBJ2-7; clone size: NA; V gene: TRBV18; CDR3 protein: CASSTRLGEGRGQYF; CDR3 DNA: TGTGCCAGCTCAACTCGTCTGGGGGAAGGAAGGGGGCAGTACTTC
D gene: NA; J gene: TRBJ2-7; clone size: NA; V gene: TRBV20-1; CDR3 protein: CSAQGGLPYEQYF; CDR3 DNA: TGCAGTGCCCAAGGGGGGCTCCCCTACGAGCAGTACTTC
D gene: TRBD1; J gene: TRBJ2-5; clone size: few; V gene: TRBV7-8; CDR3 protein: CASTTLTGMDQYF; CDR3 DNA: TGTGCCAGCACGACTCTGACAGGGATGGACCAGTACTTC
D gene: TRBD1; J gene: TRBJ2-3; clone size: few; V gene: TRBV12-5; CDR3 protein: CASGTGQGVGDTQYF; CDR3 DNA: TGTGCTAGTGGTACCGGACAGGGCGTCGGAGATACGCAGTATTTT
D gene: NA; J gene: TRBJ2-2; clone size: many; V gene: TRBV7-6; CDR3 protein: CASSPGGPSKSSGGELFF; CDR3 DNA: TGTGCCAGCAGCCCCGGTGGGCCAAGCAAAAGCAGTGGCGGGGAGCTGTTTTTT
D gene: TRBD1; J gene: TRBJ2-7; clone size: NA; V gene: TRBV5-1; CDR3 protein: CASSLAPTGGYEQYF; CDR3 DNA: TGCGCCAGCAGCTTGGCCCCGACAGGGGGCTACGAGCAGTACTTC